This T cell receptor beta chain was recorded in a study of cytomegalovirus exposure and HLA in healthy donors. For the study at large: Sequencing of 150 million to 200 million T cells in an earlier analysis found around 120 million unique TCR beta sequences.

Each donor was healthy, and each was a bone marrow donor. 60 Vbeta and 13 Jbeta primers were used in PCR. Some clones are missing from TCRdb's copy, which holds only in-frame ones; the method was immunoSEQ multiplex PCR. The data contain approximately 150,000 clones, about two thirds of them singletons. This TCR was recovered from a man aged 25 to 40 in good health and CMV-seropositive. The sequencing input was PBMCs.

CDR3 region: CAWNSIPLNEQFF. The CDR3 bases are TGTGCCTGGAATAGCATCCCCCTCAATGAGCAGTTCTTC. V and J are TRBV30 and TRBJ2-1; D is ambiguous. Trimming pared 4 bases from V and 6 bases from J, leaving 13 bases between. This CDR3 contains 13 residues. Germline-derived CDR1 and CDR2 are GTSNPN and SVGIG (reference sequence).